The source of this TCR beta chain is a study of blood T cells in healthy people across ages. Study outcomes and limitations: Percentage of naive T cells showed a strong correlation with TCR beta diversity.

Per the germline V gene, CDR1 is LGHDT and CDR2 is YNNKEL (reference sequence). Trimming cost V 1 base and J 2 bases, with 6 bases left between them. The CDR3 runs 14 residues. This clonotype was picked up a small number of times. The antigen is unknown. Together with a sample-barcoded 5' primer, a J-beta primer mix was included in a second PCR lasting about 7 to 11 cycles. Each cDNA molecule was tagged by a template-switch adaptor with 12 random nucleotides. TCRdb reprocessed the 5' RACE reads via MiXCR and lists one record per CDR3 protein. There are hundreds of thousands of distinct CDR3 sequences in the sample; roughly 60% occur only once, and 22% lies in the top ten. Every donor gave 8.5 to 10 milliliters of peripheral blood.

The source of this sequence is a man aged 25 to 40 in good health. Sequencing used blood. V gene TRBV3-1 combines with J gene TRBJ2-1; D not resolved. The CDR3 region is CASSQGLAYNEQFF. The CDR3, as DNA: TGTGCCAGCAGCCAAGGGTTGGCCTACAATGAGCAGTTCTTC.